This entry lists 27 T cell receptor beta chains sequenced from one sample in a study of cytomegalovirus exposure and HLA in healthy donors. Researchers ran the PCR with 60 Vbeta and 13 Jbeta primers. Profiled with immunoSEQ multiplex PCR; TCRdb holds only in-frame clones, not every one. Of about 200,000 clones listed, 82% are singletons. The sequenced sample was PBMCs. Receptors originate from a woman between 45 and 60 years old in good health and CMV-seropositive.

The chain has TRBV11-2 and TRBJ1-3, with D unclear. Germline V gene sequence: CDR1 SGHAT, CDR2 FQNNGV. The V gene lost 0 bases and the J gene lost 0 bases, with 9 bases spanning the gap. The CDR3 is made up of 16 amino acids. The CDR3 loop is CASSLDTAASGNTIYF. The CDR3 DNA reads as TGTGCCAGCAGCTTAGATACTGCCGCCTCTGGAAACACCATATATTTT. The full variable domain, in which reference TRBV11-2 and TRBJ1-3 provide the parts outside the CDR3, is EAGVAQSPRYKIIEKRQSVAFWCNPISGHATLYWYQQILGQGPKLLIQFQNNGVVDDSQLPKDRFSAERLKGVDSTLKIQPAKLEDSAVYLCASSLDTAASGNTIYFGEGSWLTVV.

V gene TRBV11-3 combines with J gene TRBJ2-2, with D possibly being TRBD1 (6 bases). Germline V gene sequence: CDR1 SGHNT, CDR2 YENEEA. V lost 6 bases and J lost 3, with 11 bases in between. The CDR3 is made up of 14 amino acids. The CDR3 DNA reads TGTGCCAGCAGTCCGGACAGTTACACCGGGGAGCTGTTTTTT. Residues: CASSPDSYTGELFF.

The CDR3 DNA reads as TGTGCCAGCAGTGAACGCAGGTATAGCAATCAGCCCCAGCATTTT. It is translated as CASSERRYSNQPQHF. The V call is TRBV2, the J call TRBJ1-5; D remains unclear. V lost 2 bases and J lost 0, with 8 bases in between. The CDR3 contains 15 residues. Germline CDR1 reads SNHLY; CDR2 reads FYNNEI.

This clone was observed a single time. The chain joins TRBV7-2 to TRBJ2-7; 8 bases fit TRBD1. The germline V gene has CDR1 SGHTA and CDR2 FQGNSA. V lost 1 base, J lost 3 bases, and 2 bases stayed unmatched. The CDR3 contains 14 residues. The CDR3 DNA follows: TGTGCCAGCAGCTTAGGGACAGGGAACTACGAGCAGTACTTC. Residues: CASSLGTGNYEQYF. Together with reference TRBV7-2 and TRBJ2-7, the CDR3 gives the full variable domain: GAGVSQSPSNKVTEKGKDVELRCDPISGHTALYWYRQSLGQGLEFLIYFQGNSAPDKSGLPSDRFSAERTGGSVSTLTIQRTQQEDSAVYLCASSLGTGNYEQYFGPGTRLTVT.

CDR3 loop: CASRKQGRNEQYF. The CDR3, as DNA: TGTGCCAGCAGAAAACAGGGACGAAACGAGCAGTACTTC. The chain employs TRBV28 and TRBJ2-7, with a tentative D call TRBD1 (6 bases). There are 13 residues in the CDR3. CDR1 is MDHEN and CDR2 is SYDVKM in the germline V gene. V lost 6 bases to trimming and J lost 5 bases, with 14 bases between them.

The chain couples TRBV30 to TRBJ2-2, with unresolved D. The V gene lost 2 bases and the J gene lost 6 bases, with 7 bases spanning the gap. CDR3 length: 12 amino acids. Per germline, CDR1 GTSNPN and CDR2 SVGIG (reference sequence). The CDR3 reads CAWSQSPGELFF. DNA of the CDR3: TGTGCCTGGAGTCAATCCCCCGGGGAGCTGTTTTTT. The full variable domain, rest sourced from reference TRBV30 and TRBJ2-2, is SQTIHQWPATLVQPVGSPLSLECTVEGTSNPNLYWYRQAAGRGLQLLFYSVGIGQISSEVPQNLSASRPQDRQFILSSKKLLLSDSGFYLCAWSQSPGELFFGEGSRLTVL.

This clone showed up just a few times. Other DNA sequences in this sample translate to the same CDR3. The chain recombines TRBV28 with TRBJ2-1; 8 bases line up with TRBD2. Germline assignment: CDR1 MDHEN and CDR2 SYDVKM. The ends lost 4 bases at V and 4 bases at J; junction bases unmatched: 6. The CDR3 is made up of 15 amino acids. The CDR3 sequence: CASSSPGLGYNEQFF. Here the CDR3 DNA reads TGTGCCAGCAGTTCTCCGGGACTAGGTTACAATGAGCAGTTCTTC.

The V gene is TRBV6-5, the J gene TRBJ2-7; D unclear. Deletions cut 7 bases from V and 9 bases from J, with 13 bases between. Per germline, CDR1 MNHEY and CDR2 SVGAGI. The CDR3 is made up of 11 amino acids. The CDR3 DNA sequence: TGTGCCAGCACCTATGAGCTAGTGCAGTACTTC. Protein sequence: CASTYELVQYF.

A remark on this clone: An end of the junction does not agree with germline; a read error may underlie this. The CDR3 bases are TGTGCCAGCAGCCCTCGGACAGGTTCCACCGAAAGACTGTTTTTT. Amino acids: CASSPRTGSTERLFF. This chain links TRBV4-2 with TRBJ1-4; TRBD1 agrees at 7 bases. CDR1 is LGHNA, CDR2 YNFKEQ, per germline. The CDR3 runs 15 residues.

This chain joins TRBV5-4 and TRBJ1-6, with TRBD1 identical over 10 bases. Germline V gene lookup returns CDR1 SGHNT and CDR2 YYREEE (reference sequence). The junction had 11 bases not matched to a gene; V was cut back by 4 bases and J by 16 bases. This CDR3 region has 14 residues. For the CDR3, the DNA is TGTGCCAGCAGCGCCGACAGGGGGCCTAGGGATCTCCACTTT. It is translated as CASSADRGPRDLHF.

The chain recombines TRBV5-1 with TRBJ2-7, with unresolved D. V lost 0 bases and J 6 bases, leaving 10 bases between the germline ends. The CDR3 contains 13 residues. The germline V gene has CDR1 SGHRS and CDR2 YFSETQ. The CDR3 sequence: CASSLVMRAEQYF. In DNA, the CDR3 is TGCGCCAGCAGCTTGGTTATGCGCGCCGAGCAGTACTTC.

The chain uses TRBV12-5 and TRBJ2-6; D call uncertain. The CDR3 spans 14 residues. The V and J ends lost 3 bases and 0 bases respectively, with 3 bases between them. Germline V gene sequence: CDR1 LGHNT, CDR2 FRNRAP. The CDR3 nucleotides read TGTGCTAGTGGTTTTAGCTCTGGGGCCAACGTCCTGACTTTC. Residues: CASGFSSGANVLTF.

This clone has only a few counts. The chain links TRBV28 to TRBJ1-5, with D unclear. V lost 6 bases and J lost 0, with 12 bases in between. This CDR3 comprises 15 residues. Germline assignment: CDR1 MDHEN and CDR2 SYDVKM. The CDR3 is CASSPYTYSNQPQHF. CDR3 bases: TGTGCCAGCAGCCCTTACACGTATAGCAATCAGCCCCAGCATTTT.

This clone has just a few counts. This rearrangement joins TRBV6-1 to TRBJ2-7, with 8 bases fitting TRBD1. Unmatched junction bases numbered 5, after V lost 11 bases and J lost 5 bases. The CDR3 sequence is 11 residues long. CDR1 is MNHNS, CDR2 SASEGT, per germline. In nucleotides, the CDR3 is TGTGCCTTACAGGGGGACCACGAGCAGTACTTC. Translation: CALQGDHEQYF.

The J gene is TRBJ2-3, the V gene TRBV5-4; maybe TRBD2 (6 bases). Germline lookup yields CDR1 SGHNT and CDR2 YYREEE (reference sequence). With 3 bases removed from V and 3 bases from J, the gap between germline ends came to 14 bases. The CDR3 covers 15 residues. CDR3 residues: CASSSEGTSTDTQYF. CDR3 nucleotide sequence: TGTGCCAGCAGCTCCGAGGGGACTTCTACAGATACGCAGTATTTT.

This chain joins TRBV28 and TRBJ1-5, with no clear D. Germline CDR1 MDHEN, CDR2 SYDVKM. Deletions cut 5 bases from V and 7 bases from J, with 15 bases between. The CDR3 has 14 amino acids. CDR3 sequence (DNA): TGTGCCAGCAGTGAGGGTTCGTCGGGACAGCCCCAGCATTTT. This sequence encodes CASSEGSSGQPQHF. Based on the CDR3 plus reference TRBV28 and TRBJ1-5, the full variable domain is DVKVTQSSRYLVKRTGEKVFLECVQDMDHENMFWYRQDPGLGLRLIYFSYDVKMKEKGDIPEGYSVSREKKERFSLILESASTNQTSMYLCASSEGSSGQPQHFGDGTRLSIL.

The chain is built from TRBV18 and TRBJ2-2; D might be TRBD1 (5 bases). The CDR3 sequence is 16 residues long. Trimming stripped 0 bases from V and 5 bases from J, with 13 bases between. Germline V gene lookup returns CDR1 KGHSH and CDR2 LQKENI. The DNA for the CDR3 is TGTGCCAGCTCACCACCTTCCAGGGTTGATACCGGGGAGCTGTTTTTT. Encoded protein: CASSPPSRVDTGELFF.

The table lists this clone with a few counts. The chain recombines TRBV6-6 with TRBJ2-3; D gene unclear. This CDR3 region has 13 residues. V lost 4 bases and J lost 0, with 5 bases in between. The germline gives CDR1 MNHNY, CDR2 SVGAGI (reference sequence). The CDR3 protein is CASSSPSTDTQYF. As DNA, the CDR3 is TGTGCCAGCAGTTCCCCTAGCACAGATACGCAGTATTTT.

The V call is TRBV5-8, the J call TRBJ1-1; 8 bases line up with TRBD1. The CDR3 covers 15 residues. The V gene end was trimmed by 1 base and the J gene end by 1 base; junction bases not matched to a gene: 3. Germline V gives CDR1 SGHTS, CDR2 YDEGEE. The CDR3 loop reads CASSLSGTGNTEAFF. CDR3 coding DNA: TGTGCCAGCAGCTTGTCCGGGACAGGGAACACTGAAGCTTTCTTT.

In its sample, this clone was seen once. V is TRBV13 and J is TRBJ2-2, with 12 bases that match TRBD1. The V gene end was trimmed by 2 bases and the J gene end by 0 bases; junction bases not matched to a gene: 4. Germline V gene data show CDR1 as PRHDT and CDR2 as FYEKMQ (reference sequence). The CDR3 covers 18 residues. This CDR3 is CASSLRDRGQPNTGELFF. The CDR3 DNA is TGTGCCAGCAGCTTAAGGGACAGGGGGCAGCCGAACACCGGGGAGCTGTTTTTT.

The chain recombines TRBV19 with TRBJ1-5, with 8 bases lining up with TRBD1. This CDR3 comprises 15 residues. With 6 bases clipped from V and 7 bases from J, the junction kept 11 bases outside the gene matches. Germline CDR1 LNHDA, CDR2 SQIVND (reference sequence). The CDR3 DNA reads TGTGCCAGTAGCTACATCGGGACAGGTGAACAGCCCCAGCATTTT. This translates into CASSYIGTGEQPQHF. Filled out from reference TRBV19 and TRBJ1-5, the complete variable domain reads DGGITQSPKYLFRKEGQNVTLSCEQNLNHDAMYWYRQDPGQGLRLIYYSQIVNDFQKGDIAEGYSVSREKKESFPLTVTSAQKNPTAFYLCASSYIGTGEQPQHFGDGTRLSIL.

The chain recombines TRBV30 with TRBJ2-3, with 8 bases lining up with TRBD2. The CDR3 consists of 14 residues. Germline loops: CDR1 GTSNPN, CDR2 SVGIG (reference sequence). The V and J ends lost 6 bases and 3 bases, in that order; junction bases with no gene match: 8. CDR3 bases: TGTGCCTGTCCCACTAGCGGAGTTACAGATACGCAGTATTTT. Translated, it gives CACPTSGVTDTQYF.

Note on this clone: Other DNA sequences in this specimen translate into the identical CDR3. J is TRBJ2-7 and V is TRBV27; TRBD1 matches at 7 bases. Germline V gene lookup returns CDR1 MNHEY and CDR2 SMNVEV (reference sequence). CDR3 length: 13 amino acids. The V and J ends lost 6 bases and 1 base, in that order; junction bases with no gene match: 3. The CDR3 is CASSRDSSYEQYF. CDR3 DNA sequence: TGTGCCAGCAGCAGGGACAGTTCCTACGAGCAGTACTTC.

The CDR3 spells CASSQRSGGTDTQYF. The CDR3, as DNA: TGCGCCAGCAGCCAAAGGAGCGGGGGCACAGATACGCAGTATTTT. This chain joins TRBV4-1 and TRBJ2-3; TRBD2 agrees at 7 bases. From germline, CDR1 is MGHRA and CDR2 YSYEKL. V trimming: 2 bases; J trimming: 1 base; junction bases outside the gene matches: 3. The CDR3 loop spans 15 amino acids.

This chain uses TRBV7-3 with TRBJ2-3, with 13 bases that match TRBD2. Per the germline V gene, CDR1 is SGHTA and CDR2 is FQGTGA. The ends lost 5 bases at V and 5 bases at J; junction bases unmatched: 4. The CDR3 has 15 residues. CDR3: CASSRTSGREDTQYF. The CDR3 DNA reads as TGTGCCAGCAGCCGGACTAGCGGGAGAGAAGATACGCAGTATTTT.

CDR3 residues: CASSRDRKDEQYF. The CDR3 DNA reads TGTGCCAGCAGCCGGGACAGGAAGGACGAGCAGTACTTC. The chain combines TRBV6-5 with TRBJ2-7, with 8 bases matching TRBD1. V trimming: 6 bases; J trimming: 5 bases; junction bases outside the gene matches: 6. The CDR3 covers 13 residues. Germline assignment: CDR1 MNHEY and CDR2 SVGAGI.

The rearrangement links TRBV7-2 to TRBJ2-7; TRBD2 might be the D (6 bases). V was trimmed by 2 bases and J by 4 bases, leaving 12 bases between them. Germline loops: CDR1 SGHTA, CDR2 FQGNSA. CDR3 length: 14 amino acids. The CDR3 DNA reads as TGTGCCAGCAGCTTACAGGAGGGGATATACGAGCAGTACTTC. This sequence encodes CASSLQEGIYEQYF.